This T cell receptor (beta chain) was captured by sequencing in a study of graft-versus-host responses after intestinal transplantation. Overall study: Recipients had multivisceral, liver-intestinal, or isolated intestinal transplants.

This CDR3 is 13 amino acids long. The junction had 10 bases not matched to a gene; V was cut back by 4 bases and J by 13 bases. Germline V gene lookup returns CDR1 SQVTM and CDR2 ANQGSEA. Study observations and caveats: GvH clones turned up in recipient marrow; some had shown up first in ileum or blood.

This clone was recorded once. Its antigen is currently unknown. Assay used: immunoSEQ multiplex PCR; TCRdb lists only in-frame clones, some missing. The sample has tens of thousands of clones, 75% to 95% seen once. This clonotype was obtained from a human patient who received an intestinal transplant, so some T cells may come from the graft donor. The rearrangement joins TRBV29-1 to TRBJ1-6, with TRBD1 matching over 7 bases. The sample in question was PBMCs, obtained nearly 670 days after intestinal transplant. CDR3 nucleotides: TGCAGCGTTGTCGTTCGCAGGGGGGATCCCCTCCACTTT. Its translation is CSVVVRRGDPLHF.